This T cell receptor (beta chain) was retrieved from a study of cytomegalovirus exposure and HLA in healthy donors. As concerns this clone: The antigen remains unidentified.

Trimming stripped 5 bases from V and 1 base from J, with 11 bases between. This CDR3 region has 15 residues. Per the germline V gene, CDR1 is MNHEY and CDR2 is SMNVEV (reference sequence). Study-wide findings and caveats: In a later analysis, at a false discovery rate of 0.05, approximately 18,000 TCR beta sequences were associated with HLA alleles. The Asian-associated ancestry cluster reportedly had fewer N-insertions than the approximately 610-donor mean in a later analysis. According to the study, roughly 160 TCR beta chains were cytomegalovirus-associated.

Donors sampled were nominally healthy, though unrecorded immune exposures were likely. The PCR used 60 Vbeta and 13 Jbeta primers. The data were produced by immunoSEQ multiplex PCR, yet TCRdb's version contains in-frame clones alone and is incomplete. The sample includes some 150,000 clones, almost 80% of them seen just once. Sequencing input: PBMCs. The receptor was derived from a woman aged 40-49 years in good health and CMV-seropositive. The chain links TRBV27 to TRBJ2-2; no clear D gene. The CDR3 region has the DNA TGTGCCAGCAGTACCCAGGTGGGGAACACCGGGGAGCTGTTTTTT. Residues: CASSTQVGNTGELFF.